This is a list of T cell receptor beta chains from one sample in a study of T cells in severe cutaneous drug reactions. TCRdb re-called the multiplex PCR reads and catalogs CDR3 proteins one per entry, DNA excluded. The table lists 6,000 or so distinct CDR3 sequences. The specimen sequenced was cells from a skin blister. All receptors come from a human donor with toxic epidermal necrolysis, a severe cutaneous drug reaction. Each CDR3 is given with its conserved first and last residue. For some rows the clone size is stated as once, few or many, or as a class when expanded; others skip it.

j_gene	abundance	v_gene	CDR3aa
TRBJ1-2	.	TRBV30	CAWLGTGGNIGYTF
TRBJ2-7	.	TRBV13	CASSSLGTSGRYEQYF
TRBJ2-3	.	TRBV2	CASSEIPDTQYF
TRBJ1-2	.	TRBV6-5	CASSYFPGSYNGYTF
TRBJ2-7	medium-sized	TRBV18	CASSPEDRSSYEQYF
TRBJ1-4	.	TRBV2	CASSEDGPEKLFF
TRBJ2-5	.	TRBV19	CASSMSSQETQYF
TRBJ1-5	.	TRBV19	CASRPGLSNQPQHF
TRBJ2-3	.	TRBV29-1	CSVNPGQGAPDTQYF
TRBJ1-5	.	TRBV2	CASSVSGDNQPQHF
TRBJ2-7	.	TRBV28	CASSFGLIYEQYF
TRBJ2-1	.	TRBV2	CASIAGDSSYNEQFF
TRBJ2-7	.	TRBV4-3	CASSRFRDSYEQYF
TRBJ2-1	.	TRBV27	CASSFSMGDSYNEQFF
TRBJ2-1	medium-sized	TRBV7-2	CASIRVRTGGSVDEQFF
TRBJ2-4	.	TRBV6-2/TRBV6-3	CASSSGGLAKNIQYF
TRBJ2-5	large	TRBV29-1	CSVVGVMETQYF
TRBJ2-7	.	TRBV29-1	CSVDRPGLAGHEQYF
TRBJ2-3	.	TRBV27	CASKGQNTDTQYF
TRBJ2-3	medium-sized	TRBV2	CASSWAGSSTDTQYF
TRBJ2-7	.	TRBV19	CASSGDSSYEQYF
TRBJ2-7	.	TRBV6-5	CASSGEREFHEQYF
TRBJ2-1	.	TRBV6-6	CASSHVFLPTDEQFF
TRBJ1-3	.	TRBV6-5	CASSYDPESGNTIYF
TRBJ1-6	.	TRBV5-6	CASSLGYSPLHF
TRBJ2-2	.	TRBV10-2	CASSISGELFF
TRBJ2-2	large	TRBV10-1	CASSRAGELFF
TRBJ2-7	.	TRBV4-1	CASSQVKGVHEQYF
TRBJ1-2	.	TRBV7-9	CASSPRRGSDYGYTF
TRBJ2-5	.	TRBV7-9	CASGYRDFQETQYF
TRBJ2-7	.	TRBV6-1	CASSLDSAYEQYF
TRBJ2-5	.	TRBV27	CASMFGETQYF
TRBJ2-1	.	TRBV6-6	CASTKGLDNEQFF
TRBJ2-3	.	TRBV6-5	CASSYSIAPSTDTQYF
TRBJ1-3	.	TRBV25-1	CASSDGDRHSGNTIYF
TRBJ1-1	medium-sized	TRBV2	CASSLSRAGDTEAFF
TRBJ1-1	.	TRBV29-1	CSVGLGQGPEAFF
TRBJ2-3	medium-sized	TRBV28	CASSWTAGADTQYF
TRBJ2-1	.	TRBV28	CASSLGTSGSSYNEQFF
TRBJ2-7	medium-sized	TRBV2	CASKEGDGGSGIEYF
TRBJ2-3	.	TRBV29-1	CSGFLQGQGISTDTQYF
TRBJ2-7	.	TRBV28	CASSFLHSLDEQYF
TRBJ2-7	.	TRBV27	CASYGLETYEQYF
TRBJ2-1	.	TRBV4-3	CASSQGVGWGGNEQFF
TRBJ2-2	.	TRBV29-1	CSGQERNTGELFF
TRBJ2-3	.	TRBV9	CASSAVGNTDTQYF
TRBJ1-2	.	TRBV7-3	CAPPVKGYGYTF
TRBJ2-1	.	TRBV6-6	CASSSGQGYNEQFF
TRBJ2-1	.	TRBV28	CASSFKGSSGSQDNEQFF
TRBJ1-1	.	TRBV5-1	CASSLRSTGNTEAFF